Listed below are T cell receptor beta chains from one sample, sequenced in a study of T cell responses to AZD1222 COVID-19 vaccine. The data were produced by immunoSEQ multiplex PCR, yet TCRdb's version contains in-frame clones alone and is incomplete. In the table there are about 94,000 clones, around 87% of which are singletons. The sample in question was peripheral blood, obtained on day 0 of AZD1222 vaccination. These receptors all stem from an adult in good health. CDR3s include the opening cysteine and the closing phenylalanine or tryptophan. The D gene is left open where the match is weak. Clone size is not always given. Where it is, it says once, few, many or a class for expanded clones.

clone_size	j_call	d_call	v_call	cdr3_nt	cdr3_aa
-	TRBJ1-5	-	TRBV6-5	TGTGCCAGCAGTTTCCAACAGGGATCGGATCAGCCCCAGCATTTT	CASSFQQGSDQPQHF
-	TRBJ2-7	-	TRBV11-3	TGTGCCAGCAGCTTAGGCTACAGCGCAAGCGAGCAGTACTTC	CASSLGYSASEQYF
-	TRBJ1-5	-	TRBV6-5	TGTGCCAGCAGGACCGGATCTGACACAAATCAGCCCCAGCATTTT	CASRTGSDTNQPQHF
-	TRBJ2-3	-	TRBV2	TGTGCCAGCGAGAATGAGCAGGGCACAGATACGCAGTATTTT	CASENEQGTDTQYF
-	TRBJ1-1	-	TRBV5-8	TGTGCCAGCAGCCTGGTGGGGGGGACGAGATCTTTCTTT	CASSLVGGTRSFF
-	TRBJ2-1	-	TRBV18	TGTGCCAGCTCACCTGCACCCGGGACGGCGAACAATGAGCAGTTCTTC	CASSPAPGTANNEQFF
-	TRBJ1-3	-	TRBV7-9	TGTGCCAGCAGCACAAGATTGACAGGACTGGGAAACACCATATATTTT	CASSTRLTGLGNTIYF
-	TRBJ1-2	-	TRBV6-5	TGTGCCAGCAGTAGGGATTCGGCGCTTAACTATGGCTACACCTTC	CASSRDSALNYGYTF
few	TRBJ1-1	-	TRBV29-1	TGCAGCGTTGGGGAAAACACTGAAGCTTTCTTT	CSVGENTEAFF
-	TRBJ1-5	-	TRBV11-2	TGTGCCAGCAGCTCGACAGACTTTAGCAATCAGCCCCAGCATTTT	CASSSTDFSNQPQHF
-	TRBJ1-2	-	TRBV3-1/TRBV3-2	TGTGCCAGCAGCGGAAGGGTTGAGGTGGGCTATGGCTACACCTTC	CASSGRVEVGYGYTF
once	TRBJ2-7	-	TRBV5-6	TGTGCCAGCCGGGTAGGGTCGAACTACGAGCAGTACTTC	CASRVGSNYEQYF
-	TRBJ2-5	-	TRBV5-1	TGCGCCAGCAGCTCCGCGGACAGTGGAGAGACCCAGTACTTC	CASSSADSGETQYF
-	TRBJ2-7	-	TRBV11-2	TGTGCCAGCAGCTTGAGGCAGGGGCCCTACGAGCAGTACTTC	CASSLRQGPYEQYF
-	TRBJ2-7	-	TRBV11-2	TGTGCCAGCACCCCCACCGACAGGCCAGGTACCTACGAGCAGTACTTC	CASTPTDRPGTYEQYF
-	TRBJ2-5	TRBD2	TRBV4-3	TGCGCCAGCAGCCAAGATCCCAGCGGGGGGTCCGAGACCCAGTACTTC	CASSQDPSGGSETQYF
-	TRBJ1-5	-	TRBV7-9	TGTGCCAGCAGCTTAAGGGGGAGCAATCAGCCCCAGCATTTT	CASSLRGSNQPQHF
-	TRBJ2-4	TRBD1	TRBV2	TGTGCCAGCAGTGTGGGGGACAGGGTAATAGGCATTCAGTACTTC	CASSVGDRVIGIQYF
-	TRBJ1-2	-	TRBV30	TGTGCCTGGAGTGCCACAAACTATGGCTACACCTTC	CAWSATNYGYTF
-	TRBJ1-2	-	TRBV5-1	TGCGCCAGCAGCTTGGACAGGCATGGCTACACCTTC	CASSLDRHGYTF
-	TRBJ2-7	TRBD1	TRBV7-6	TGTGCCAGCAGCTATCCGGGACAGGGGGACGGGACCTACGAGCAGTACTTC	CASSYPGQGDGTYEQYF
-	TRBJ1-4	-	TRBV19	TGTGCCAGTCGGTGGCAGGATAATGAAAAACTGTTTTTT	CASRWQDNEKLFF
-	TRBJ1-2	TRBD1	TRBV5-5	TGTGCCAGCAGCTTGGTACACACTCCGACAGGGGTCTATGGCTACACCTTC	CASSLVHTPTGVYGYTF
-	TRBJ2-2	-	TRBV7-2	TGTGCCAGCAGCCAAGGCACAAACACCGGGGAGCTGTTTTTT	CASSQGTNTGELFF
-	TRBJ2-1	TRBD1	TRBV4-1	TGCGCCAGCAGCCAAACGACAGGGTACAATGAGCAGTTCTTC	CASSQTTGYNEQFF
once	TRBJ1-2	TRBD1	TRBV7-9	TGTGCCAGCACCCCGGGACAGGGATTACATGGCTACACCTTC	CASTPGQGLHGYTF
once	TRBJ1-2	-	TRBV19	TGTGCCAGTAGTTCACTTGTTGGGAGCGGCTACACCTTC	CASSSLVGSGYTF
-	TRBJ1-1	TRBD1	TRBV4-2	TGTGCCAGCAGCCAAGATGCTGGGACAGGTGGGCCAGTAACTGAAGCTTTCTTT	CASSQDAGTGGPVTEAFF
-	TRBJ2-1	TRBD2	TRBV6-5	TGTGCCACCCGACTAGCGGGGGGGGGACTTGATGAGCAGTTCTTC	CATRLAGGGLDEQFF
-	TRBJ2-5	TRBD2	TRBV6-5	TGTGCCAGCAGTTACTTGGCGGGGGGGGTAGGGGAGACCCAGTACTTC	CASSYLAGGVGETQYF
-	TRBJ1-1	-	TRBV9	TGTGCCAGCAGCGCAGACCTTCCGACGATTGGCACTGAAGCTTTCTTT	CASSADLPTIGTEAFF
-	TRBJ2-3	TRBD2	TRBV11-3	TGTGCCAGCAGCTGGTCTAGCGGGGGGGCCGTGGATACGCAGTATTTT	CASSWSSGGAVDTQYF
-	TRBJ2-3	TRBD2	TRBV7-3	TGTGCCAGCAGCTTATATAGCGGGGGGACAGATACGCAGTATTTT	CASSLYSGGTDTQYF
-	TRBJ2-1	-	TRBV6-5	TGTGCCAGCGCGTTGTCGGGCCACAATGAGCAGTTCTTC	CASALSGHNEQFF
-	TRBJ1-3	TRBD1	TRBV6-1	TGTGCCAGCAGCTCGCAGGGGGAATCTGGAAACACCATATATTTT	CASSSQGESGNTIYF
-	TRBJ1-2	-	TRBV6-5	TGTGCCAGCAGCCGGGACGGGAACTATGGCTACACCTTC	CASSRDGNYGYTF
-	TRBJ2-1	TRBD1	TRBV3-1/TRBV3-2	TGTGCCAGCAGGCTAGGACAGGGGGTAGGCAATGAGCAGTTCTTC	CASRLGQGVGNEQFF
once	TRBJ2-1	TRBD2	TRBV6-2/TRBV6-3	TGTGCCAGCAGTTCCTGGGTAGCGGGGAGTTACGGTGAGCAGTTCTTC	CASSSWVAGSYGEQFF
-	TRBJ1-1	-	TRBV4-1	TGCGCCAGCAGCCAAGATAGGTCCGGGACATCTAACACTGAAGCTTTCTTT	CASSQDRSGTSNTEAFF
-	TRBJ2-3	-	TRBV9	TGTGCCAGCAGCGCCCCCATCGTGGGGCCTAGCACAGATACGCAGTATTTT	CASSAPIVGPSTDTQYF
-	TRBJ2-5	-	TRBV4-2	TGTGCCAGCAGCCAAGATCAGTCGGAGCAAGAGACCCAGTACTTC	CASSQDQSEQETQYF
-	TRBJ1-3	-	TRBV5-1	TGCGCCAGCAGCCCGGGGACGACCTCTGGAAACACCATATATTTT	CASSPGTTSGNTIYF
-	TRBJ2-5	-	TRBV5-1	TGCGCCAGCAGCTCAAACGGTCGGGGGGCAGGAGAGACCCAGTACTTC	CASSSNGRGAGETQYF
-	TRBJ2-3	-	TRBV5-8	TGTGCCAGCAGGGCAACTATAACGCAGTATTTT	CASRATITQYF
-	TRBJ2-7	TRBD2	TRBV6-5	TGTGCCAGCAGTTACACGGGAGGGATGGGCTACGAGCAGTACTTC	CASSYTGGMGYEQYF
-	TRBJ2-3	TRBD2	TRBV7-9	TGTGCCAGCAGCTTAGTTGCGGGGGGTCGGGCAGATACGCAGTATTTT	CASSLVAGGRADTQYF
-	TRBJ2-5	TRBD1	TRBV30	TGTGCCTGGACCACAGGTCGACAGGGGGCTCAAGAGACCCAGTACTTC	CAWTTGRQGAQETQYF
-	TRBJ2-1	-	TRBV3-1/TRBV3-2	TGTGCCAGCAGCCAAGGGTACAATGAGCAGTTCTTC	CASSQGYNEQFF
-	TRBJ1-1	-	TRBV29-1	TGCAGCGTTGAAAGGGGCTTGAACACTGAAGCTTTCTTT	CSVERGLNTEAFF
-	TRBJ2-7	-	TRBV6-5	TGTGCCAGCAGAAGGGACATCTACGAGCAGTACTTC	CASRRDIYEQYF
few	TRBJ1-5	-	TRBV6-1	TGTGCCAGCAGTGACAGGGGAACTAATCAGCCCCAGCATTTT	CASSDRGTNQPQHF
-	TRBJ1-5	-	TRBV4-1	TGCGCCAGCAGCCAAGGGACAGCCGGCAGTCAGCCCCAGCATTTT	CASSQGTAGSQPQHF
-	TRBJ2-7	TRBD1	TRBV15	TGTGCCACCAGCAGTCCCGGGACAGTTAGTTACGAGCAGTACTTC	CATSSPGTVSYEQYF
-	TRBJ1-2	-	TRBV4-3	TGCGCCAGCAGCCAAGATGGGGTGGGGCAGTCCTATGGCTACACCTTC	CASSQDGVGQSYGYTF
-	TRBJ1-6	-	TRBV5-6	TGTGCCAGCAGCCTCAGGGGCACTATGGATTCACCCCTCCACTTT	CASSLRGTMDSPLHF